This is a list of T cell receptor beta chains from one sample in a study of low-dose radiotherapy and immunotherapy resistance in tumors. TCRdb used MiXCR to reprocess the reads, holding one entry per CDR3 protein. The sample lists tens of thousands of distinct CDR3 sequences, over 15% occurring once. The material was PBMCs, obtained before treatment. The receptors here all came from a male donor with prostate cancer. CDR3s include the opening cysteine and the closing phenylalanine or tryptophan. The order of the fields is clone size, V gene, J gene, D gene, CDR3 protein, CDR3 DNA. D genes are given only for firm matches. For some rows the clone size is stated as once, few or many, or as a class when expanded; others skip it.

clone size: many
V gene: TRBV30
J gene: TRBJ2-5
D gene: -
CDR3 protein: CAWGFYEAGYQETQYF
CDR3 DNA: TGTGCCTGGGGTTTTTACGAGGCGGGATACCAAGAGACCCAGTACTTC

clone size: many
V gene: TRBV4-1
J gene: TRBJ2-1
D gene: -
CDR3 protein: CASSQVVQELDEQFF
CDR3 DNA: TGCGCCAGCAGCCAAGTTGTTCAAGAACTCGATGAGCAGTTCTTC

clone size: many
V gene: TRBV12-3/TRBV12-4
J gene: TRBJ2-6
D gene: -
CDR3 protein: CASRLSATGANVLTF
CDR3 DNA: TGTGCCAGCCGCCTCTCGGCGACTGGGGCCAACGTCCTGACTTTC

clone size: many
V gene: TRBV30
J gene: TRBJ1-2
D gene: -
CDR3 protein: CAWNTERSYGYTF
CDR3 DNA: TGTGCCTGGAATACAGAGAGGAGCTATGGCTACACCTTC

clone size: many
V gene: TRBV2
J gene: TRBJ2-7
D gene: TRBD2
CDR3 protein: CASRRNSGGEQYF
CDR3 DNA: TGTGCCAGCAGGAGGAATAGCGGGGGCGAGCAGTACTTC

clone size: -
V gene: TRBV7-9
J gene: TRBJ2-4
D gene: -
CDR3 protein: CASSLGEAQYF
CDR3 DNA: TGTGCCAGCAGCTTGGGGGAGGCCCAGTACTTC

clone size: many
V gene: TRBV7-9
J gene: TRBJ2-7
D gene: -
CDR3 protein: CASSPDRFSYEQYF
CDR3 DNA: TGTGCCAGCAGCCCAGACAGATTTTCCTACGAGCAGTACTTC

clone size: many
V gene: TRBV20-1
J gene: TRBJ2-5
D gene: TRBD2
CDR3 protein: CSASGRSGGQETQYF
CDR3 DNA: TGCAGTGCTAGTGGCAGAAGCGGGGGCCAAGAGACCCAGTACTTC

clone size: many
V gene: TRBV9
J gene: TRBJ2-7
D gene: -
CDR3 protein: CASSVDPGPDTYEQYF
CDR3 DNA: TGTGCCAGCAGCGTAGATCCCGGACCGGATACCTACGAGCAGTACTTC

clone size: many
V gene: TRBV18
J gene: TRBJ2-7
D gene: -
CDR3 protein: CASHGTPPYEQYF
CDR3 DNA: TGTGCCAGCCACGGGACTCCACCCTACGAGCAGTACTTC

clone size: many
V gene: TRBV3-1
J gene: TRBJ1-5
D gene: -
CDR3 protein: CASSQGARNQPQHF
CDR3 DNA: TGTGCCAGCAGCCAAGGAGCCAGAAATCAGCCCCAGCATTTT

clone size: many
V gene: TRBV6-2/TRBV6-3
J gene: TRBJ2-7
D gene: TRBD1
CDR3 protein: CASIPTGDYEQYF
CDR3 DNA: TGTGCCAGCATCCCCACAGGGGACTACGAGCAGTACTTC

clone size: many
V gene: TRBV19
J gene: TRBJ2-1
D gene: -
CDR3 protein: CASSIVEGSEQFF
CDR3 DNA: TGTGCCAGTAGTATAGTCGAGGGGAGTGAGCAGTTCTTC

clone size: many
V gene: TRBV3-1
J gene: TRBJ2-1
D gene: TRBD2
CDR3 protein: CASSRGLAGNNEQFF
CDR3 DNA: TGTGCCAGCAGCCGGGGACTAGCGGGGAACAATGAGCAGTTCTTC

clone size: -
V gene: TRBV29-1
J gene: TRBJ2-7
D gene: -
CDR3 protein: CSVHAGASYEQYF
CDR3 DNA: TGCAGCGTCCACGCAGGGGCCTCGTACGAGCAGTACTTC

clone size: many
V gene: TRBV14
J gene: TRBJ2-7
D gene: -
CDR3 protein: CARNEQYF
CDR3 DNA: TGTGCCAGAAACGAGCAGTACTTC